Listed here is a single TCR beta chain. The germline V gene has CDR1 GTSNPN and CDR2 SVGIG (reference sequence). After removal of 4 bases from V and 3 bases from J, the junction contained 12 bases not matched to a gene. The CDR3 length is 16 residues. Only in-frame clones appear in the TCRdb table, and some are missing; sequencing was by immunoSEQ multiplex PCR. Among 70,000 to 95,000 clones listed, 80% to 90% were seen once. The data belong to a study of identifying expanded T cells in peripheral blood. The sequence was collected from a person between 18 and 70 years old in good health. The chain is built from TRBV30 and TRBJ2-1; 7 nucleotides line up with TRBD2. The sequenced material came from blood. CDR3 residues: CAWIPPSGLGYNEQFF. DNA for the CDR3: TGTGCCTGGATCCCTCCGTCTGGACTAGGCTACAATGAGCAGTTCTTC.